A single sample gave rise to the 6 T cell receptor beta chains below, sequenced in a study of post-analysis software for immune sequencing data. Regarding the study as a whole: When patients were compared with controls, 4 or 5 TRBV segments were more frequent, TRBV5-6, TRBV5-1 and TRBV20-1 among them.

These TCRs' antigens remain unknown. Built from TCR beta cDNA, the libraries had unique molecular identifiers in them. TCRdb processed the PCR reads anew with MiXCR; each CDR3 protein has one entry. Among around 700,000 distinct CDR3 sequences, 55% to 70% were seen once, and the ten largest hold 11%. Material: blood. Receptors were obtained from a girl aged 2 to 10 with multiple sclerosis.

This clonotype appeared a few times. The chain is built from TRBV20-1 and TRBJ1-1; no definite D call. Per germline, CDR1 DFQATT and CDR2 SNEGSKA (reference sequence). The germline V and J ends were trimmed by 6 bases and 5 bases, with 16 bases remaining between them. There are 13 residues in the CDR3. CDR3 residues: CSATTAIRTEAFF. The DNA for the CDR3 is TGCAGTGCGACCACGGCCATTAGGACTGAAGCTTTCTTT.

The rearrangement uses TRBV5-1 and TRBJ2-1; TRBD2 matches at 11 bases. Germline V CDR1 and CDR2: SGHRS, YFSETQ. The CDR3 runs to 18 residues. V gave up 4 bases and J gave up 0 bases; unmatched junction bases: 9. This CDR3 is CASSPPGLAASSYNEQFF. The DNA for the CDR3 is TGCGCCAGCAGCCCCCCGGGACTAGCGGCCAGCTCCTACAATGAGCAGTTCTTC.

V gene TRBV10-3 combines with J gene TRBJ2-7; D is possibly TRBD1 (5 bases). V lost 9 bases, J lost 1 base, and 19 bases lay in between. The length of the CDR3 is 15 residues. CDR1 is ENHRY and CDR2 is SYGVKD in the germline V gene. This CDR3 is CAIQAWQKESYEQYF. CDR3 coding DNA: TGTGCCATACAGGCCTGGCAGAAGGAATCCTACGAGCAGTACTTC.

This clonotype was counted a few times. The V gene is TRBV20-1, the J gene TRBJ2-7, with 7 bases identical to TRBD1. CDR1 and CDR2 from the germline V gene are DFQATT and SNEGSKA (reference sequence). The CDR3 spans 14 residues. J was trimmed by 7 bases and V by 5 bases; bases with no gene match: 14. This chain's CDR3 is CSAAKWDSPLEQYF. CDR3 sequence (DNA): TGCAGTGCTGCGAAGTGGGACAGTCCCTTGGAGCAGTACTTC.

The chain employs TRBV5-6 and TRBJ2-7; no clear D. Trimming took off 1 base at V and 0 bases at J, with 8 bases between the two ends. The V gene's germline CDR1 is SGHDT and CDR2 YYEEEE. The CDR3 has 14 residues. The CDR3 DNA is TGTGCCAGCAGCTTGATGAGGAGCTCCTACGAGCAGTACTTC. Translation: CASSLMRSSYEQYF.

The J gene is TRBJ2-3, the V gene TRBV4-3; D is perhaps TRBD2 (5 bases). This CDR3 is built from 14 residues. The V gene's germline CDR1 is LGHNA and CDR2 YSLEER. V lost 1 base, J lost 5 bases, and 10 bases lay in between. CDR3 sequence reads: CASSQGAEEDTQYF. The CDR3 nucleotides are TGCGCCAGCAGCCAAGGAGCGGAGGAAGATACGCAGTATTTT.